This entry is about one T cell receptor (beta chain). This sample was included in a study of T cell responses to AZD1222 COVID-19 vaccine. Data came from immunoSEQ multiplex PCR; TCRdb stores just in-frame clones and leaves some out. This sample has fewer than 200,000 clones, with 85% to 95% found just once. V trimming: 3 bases; J trimming: 6 bases; junction bases outside the gene matches: 4. The germline V gene encodes CDR1 GTSNPN and CDR2 SVGIG (reference sequence). The CDR3 is 14 amino acids. The sequence derives from an adult in good health. The sample in question was peripheral blood, obtained on day 0 of AZD1222 vaccination. The J gene is TRBJ2-1, the V gene TRBV30, with 11 bases lining up with TRBD2. CDR3 region: CAWRPGLAANEQFF. DNA for the CDR3: TGTGCCTGGAGGCCGGGACTAGCGGCCAATGAGCAGTTCTTC.